The 13 T cell receptor beta chains below come from one sample, sequenced in a study of blood T cells in healthy people across ages. Primers used in a second PCR of about 7 to 12 cycles were a sample-barcoded 5' primer and a J-beta primer mix. TCRdb passed the 5' RACE reads through MiXCR, listing each CDR3 protein once. The sample comprises 800,000 or so distinct CDR3 sequences, roughly 25% of which are singletons, and more than 3% rests with the top ten. The same specimen was also included in a second study, on T cells of mothers and their children.

What was sequenced was blood. These receptors originate from a boy younger than 18 in good health.

This clonotype appeared a few times. The chain links TRBV28 to TRBJ2-7, with D uncertain. Deletions cut 6 bases from V and 7 bases from J, with 16 bases between. Germline CDR1 reads MDHEN; CDR2 reads SYDVKM. This CDR3 region has 13 residues. Here the CDR3 DNA reads TGTGCCAGCAGGAAACGGGCAGCTAGGGAGCAGTACTTC. This encodes CASRKRAAREQYF.

CDR3 protein: CSAKTGNSPLHF. The CDR3 nucleotides are TGCAGTGCTAAGACAGGAAATTCACCCCTCCACTTT. The chain employs TRBV20-1 and TRBJ1-6; D might be TRBD1 (6 bases). Germline V gene sequence: CDR1 DFQATT, CDR2 SNEGSKA (reference sequence). V lost 4 bases, J lost 7 bases, and 8 bases lay in between. The CDR3 is 12 residues long.

The chain employs TRBV27 and TRBJ1-5; 9 positions match TRBD1. The CDR3 length is 21 residues. Unmatched junction bases numbered 22, after V lost 1 base and J lost 6 bases. The germline V gene encodes CDR1 MNHEY and CDR2 SMNVEV (reference sequence). The CDR3 loop is CASSLFPSPGRTGVLGQPQHF. The CDR3 coding sequence is TGTGCCAGCAGTTTATTCCCGTCCCCCGGCAGGACAGGGGTGTTAGGTCAGCCCCAGCATTTT.

This chain links TRBV28 with TRBJ2-5; possibly TRBD1 for D (5 bases). Germline loops: CDR1 MDHEN, CDR2 SYDVKM. CDR3 length equals 15 residues. With 1 base removed from V and 2 bases from J, the gap between germline ends came to 11 bases. The DNA of the CDR3 is TGTGCCAGCAGTTTATTAGCCAGGGATCAAGAGACCCAGTACTTC. Amino acid sequence: CASSLLARDQETQYF.

This clonotype was seen a few times. The chain has TRBV5-1 and TRBJ1-4; possible D gene TRBD1, 5 bases. Trimming pared 4 bases from V and 1 base from J, leaving 11 bases between. The germline V gene has CDR1 SGHRS and CDR2 YFSETQ. This CDR3 has 15 amino acids. CDR3 in DNA: TGCGCCAGCAGCCAATGGGACGGAACTAATGAAAAACTGTTTTTT. This translates into CASSQWDGTNEKLFF.

The chain is built from TRBV29-1 and TRBJ2-3, with D tentatively TRBD1 (5 bases). Germline V CDR1 and CDR2: SQVTM, ANQGSEA. This CDR3 has 15 residues. The ends were cut back, 3 bases at V and 2 bases at J, with 15 bases in the middle. CDR3 bases: TGCAGCGTTGAGTCCCCCAGGGCCTCCACAGATACGCAGTATTTT. Translated, it gives CSVESPRASTDTQYF.

The chain links TRBV5-1 to TRBJ2-7, with no clear D. CDR1 is SGHRS and CDR2 is YFSETQ in the germline V gene. The CDR3 is 13 residues long. With 3 bases removed from V and 3 bases from J, the gap between germline ends came to 10 bases. The CDR3 spells CASSSPESYEQYF. The CDR3 coding sequence is TGCGCCAGCAGCTCGCCAGAGAGCTACGAGCAGTACTTC.

V is TRBV7-9 and J is TRBJ1-6, with D perhaps matching TRBD1 (5 bases). There are 14 residues in the CDR3. Deletions cut 4 bases from V and 11 bases from J, with 15 bases between. The germline gives CDR1 SEHNR, CDR2 FQNEAQ (reference sequence). The CDR3 region has the DNA TGTGCCAGCAGCTCGGACCCGGGGGAGACACCCCTCCACTTT. Translated: CASSSDPGETPLHF.

The chain uses TRBV6-1 and TRBJ2-4; 11 bases map to TRBD2. The CDR3 has 20 residues. J gave up 2 bases and V 7 bases, and 19 bases lay outside the gene matches. The germline CDR1 and CDR2 sequences are MNHNS and SASEGT. CDR3: CASIPFSGRALSNSKNIQYF. CDR3 nucleotides: TGTGCCAGCATTCCCTTTAGCGGGAGGGCCCTTTCGAACTCCAAAAACATTCAGTACTTC.

The gene calls are TRBV4-1 and TRBJ2-5, with TRBD2 matching over 11 bases. The CDR3 covers 16 residues. The V gene end was trimmed by 8 bases and the J gene end by 5 bases; junction bases not matched to a gene: 13. From germline, CDR1 is MGHRA and CDR2 YSYEKL. The CDR3 loop reads CASALGTSGGQETQYF. As DNA, the CDR3 is TGCGCCAGCGCCCTAGGTACTAGCGGGGGTCAGGAGACCCAGTACTTC.

V and J are TRBV6-1 and TRBJ2-7; D uncertain. CDR3 size: 12 residues. The ends were cut back, 3 bases at V and 5 bases at J, with 8 bases in the middle. Germline V gene data show CDR1 as MNHNS and CDR2 as SASEGT. Here the CDR3 DNA reads TGTGCCAGCAGTGACTTCCTGGACGAGCAGTACTTC. This translates into CASSDFLDEQYF.

The chain uses TRBV27 and TRBJ2-1; 8 nucleotides agree with TRBD2. Per germline, CDR1 MNHEY and CDR2 SMNVEV (reference sequence). This CDR3 has 15 residues. V shed 7 bases, J shed 4 bases, and the junction held 9 bases outside the gene matches. The CDR3 protein is CASTSLASGYNEQFF. As DNA, the CDR3 is TGTGCCAGCACTTCCCTTGCTAGCGGGTACAATGAGCAGTTCTTC.

This clonotype was picked up a small number of times. This chain uses TRBV3-1 with TRBJ1-2; D is undetermined. Germline V gives CDR1 LGHDT, CDR2 YNNKEL (reference sequence). V lost 1 base, J lost 8 bases, and 14 bases lay in between. The CDR3 runs to 14 residues. The CDR3 region has the DNA TGTGCCAGCAGCCAAGGGCGGGGTCCGGACGGCTACACCTTC. Translating gives CASSQGRGPDGYTF.